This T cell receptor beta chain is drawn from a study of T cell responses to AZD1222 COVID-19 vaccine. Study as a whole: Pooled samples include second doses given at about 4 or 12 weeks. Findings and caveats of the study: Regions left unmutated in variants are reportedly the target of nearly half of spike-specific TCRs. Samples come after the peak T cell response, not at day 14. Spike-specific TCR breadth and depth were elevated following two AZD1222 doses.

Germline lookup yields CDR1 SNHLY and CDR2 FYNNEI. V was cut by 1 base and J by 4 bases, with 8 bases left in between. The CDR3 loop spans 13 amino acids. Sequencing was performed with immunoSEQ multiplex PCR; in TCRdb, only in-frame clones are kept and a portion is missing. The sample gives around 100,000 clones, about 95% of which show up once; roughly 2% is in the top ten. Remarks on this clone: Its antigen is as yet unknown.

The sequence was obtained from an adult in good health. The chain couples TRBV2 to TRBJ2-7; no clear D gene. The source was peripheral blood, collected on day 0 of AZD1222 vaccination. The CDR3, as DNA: TGTGCCAGCAGTGAAGTAAGACAATACGAGCAGTACTTC. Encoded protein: CASSEVRQYEQYF.